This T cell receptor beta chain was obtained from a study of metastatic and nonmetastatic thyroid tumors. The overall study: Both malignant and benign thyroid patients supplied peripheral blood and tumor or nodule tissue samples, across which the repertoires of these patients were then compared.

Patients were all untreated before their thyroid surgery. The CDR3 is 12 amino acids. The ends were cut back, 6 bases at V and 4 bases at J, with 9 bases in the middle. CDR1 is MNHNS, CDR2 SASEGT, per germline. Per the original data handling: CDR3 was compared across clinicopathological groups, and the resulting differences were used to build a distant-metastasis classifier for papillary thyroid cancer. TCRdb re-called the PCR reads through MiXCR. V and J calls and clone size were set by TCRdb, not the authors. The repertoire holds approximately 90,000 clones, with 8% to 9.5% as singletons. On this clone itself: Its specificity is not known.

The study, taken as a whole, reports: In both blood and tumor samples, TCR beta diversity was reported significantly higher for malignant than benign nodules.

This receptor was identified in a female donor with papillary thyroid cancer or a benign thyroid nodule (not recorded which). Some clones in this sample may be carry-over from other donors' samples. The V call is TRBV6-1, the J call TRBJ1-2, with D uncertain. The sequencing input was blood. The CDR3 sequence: CASRVTVYGYTF. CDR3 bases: TGTGCCAGCAGAGTGACTGTCTATGGCTACACCTTC.